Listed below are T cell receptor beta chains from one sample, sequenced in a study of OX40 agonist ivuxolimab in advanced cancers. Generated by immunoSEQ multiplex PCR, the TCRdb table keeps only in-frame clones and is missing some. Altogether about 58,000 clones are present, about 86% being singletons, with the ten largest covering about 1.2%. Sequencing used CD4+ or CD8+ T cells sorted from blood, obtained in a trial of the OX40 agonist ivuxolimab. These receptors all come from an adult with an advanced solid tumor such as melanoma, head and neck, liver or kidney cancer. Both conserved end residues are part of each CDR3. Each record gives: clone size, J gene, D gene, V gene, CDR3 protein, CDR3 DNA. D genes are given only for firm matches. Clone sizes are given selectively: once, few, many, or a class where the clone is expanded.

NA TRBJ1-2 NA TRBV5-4 CASSFGRGNYGYTF TGTGCCAGCAGCTTCGGCAGGGGTAACTATGGCTACACCTTC
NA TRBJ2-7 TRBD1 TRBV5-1 CASSQGTASYEQYF TGCGCCAGCAGCCAAGGGACAGCATCCTACGAGCAGTACTTC
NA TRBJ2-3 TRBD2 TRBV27 CASSHLPGGGLRPDTQYF TGTGCCAGCAGCCACTTACCGGGGGGAGGGTTACGGCCAGATACGCAGTATTTT
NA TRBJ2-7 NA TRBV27 CASSWDRLAYEQYF TGTGCCAGCAGCTGGGACCGGTTGGCCTACGAGCAGTACTTC
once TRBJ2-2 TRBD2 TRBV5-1 CASMTSGGFGTGELFF TGCGCCAGCATGACTAGCGGGGGGTTCGGCACCGGGGAGCTGTTTTTT
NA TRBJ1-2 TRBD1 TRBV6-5 CASTKTGTNYGYTF TGTGCCAGCACCAAGACAGGGACTAACTATGGCTACACCTTC
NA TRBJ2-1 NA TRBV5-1 CASSLLGQSSYNEQFF TGCGCCAGCAGCTTGCTGGGCCAGAGCTCCTACAATGAGCAGTTCTTC
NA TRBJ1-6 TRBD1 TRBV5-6 CASSLRQGGSPLHF TGTGCCAGCAGCTTACGACAGGGTGGTTCACCCCTCCACTTT
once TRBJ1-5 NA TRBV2 CASRDLGLNNQPQHF TGTGCCAGCAGAGACCTAGGACTGAACAATCAGCCCCAGCATTTT
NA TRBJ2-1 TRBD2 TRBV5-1 CASSLVAGVFNEQFF TGCGCCAGCAGCTTGGTTGCGGGGGTCTTCAATGAGCAGTTCTTC
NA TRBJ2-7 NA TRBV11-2 CASSHDAYEQYF TGTGCCAGCAGTCATGACGCCTACGAGCAGTACTTC
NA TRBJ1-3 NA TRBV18 CASSPAGNTIYF TGTGCCAGCTCACCTGCAGGAAACACCATATATTTT
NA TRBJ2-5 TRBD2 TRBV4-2 CASSPAGGTGGTQYF TGTGCCAGCAGCCCAGCGGGGGGGACCGGGGGGACCCAGTACTTC
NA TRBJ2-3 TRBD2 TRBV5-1 CASSSGTSGLDTQYF TGCGCCAGCAGCTCCGGGACTAGCGGATTAGATACGCAGTATTTT
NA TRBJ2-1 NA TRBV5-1 CASSLTTNNEQFF TGCGCCAGCAGCTTGACGACTAACAATGAGCAGTTCTTC
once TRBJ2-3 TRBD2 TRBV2 CASRAGTSYGTDTQYF TGTGCCAGCAGGGCCGGGACTAGCTATGGCACAGATACGCAGTATTTT
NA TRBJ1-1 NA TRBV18 CASSPIEWEAFF TGTGCCAGCTCACCTATCGAATGGGAAGCTTTCTTT
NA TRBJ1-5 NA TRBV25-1 CASSEYDGYQPQHF TGTGCCAGCAGTGAATATGACGGATATCAGCCCCAGCATTTT
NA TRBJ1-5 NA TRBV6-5 CASSYARNQPQHF TGTGCCAGCAGTTACGCCAGAAATCAGCCCCAGCATTTT
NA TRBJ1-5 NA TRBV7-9 CASSLEEALPQPQHF TGTGCCAGCAGCTTAGAGGAGGCCCTTCCGCAGCCCCAGCATTTT